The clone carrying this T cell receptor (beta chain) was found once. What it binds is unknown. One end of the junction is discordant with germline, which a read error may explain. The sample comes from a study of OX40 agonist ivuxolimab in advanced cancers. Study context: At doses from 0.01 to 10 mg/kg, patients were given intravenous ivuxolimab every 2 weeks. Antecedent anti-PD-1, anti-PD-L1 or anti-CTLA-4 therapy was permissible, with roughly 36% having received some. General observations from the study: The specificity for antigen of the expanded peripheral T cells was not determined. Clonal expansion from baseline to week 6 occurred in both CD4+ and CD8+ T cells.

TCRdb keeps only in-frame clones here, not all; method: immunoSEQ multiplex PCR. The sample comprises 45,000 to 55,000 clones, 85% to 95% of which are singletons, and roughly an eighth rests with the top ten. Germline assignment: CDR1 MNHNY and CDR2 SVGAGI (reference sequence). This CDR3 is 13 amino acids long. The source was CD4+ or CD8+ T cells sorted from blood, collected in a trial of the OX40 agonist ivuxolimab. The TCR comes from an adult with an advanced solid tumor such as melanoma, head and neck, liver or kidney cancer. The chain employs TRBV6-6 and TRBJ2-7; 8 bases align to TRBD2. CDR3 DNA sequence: TGTGCCAGCAGTTACTCCGGGACTAGTGATAAGGACTTC. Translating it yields CASSYSGTSDKDF.